These 29 T cell receptor beta chains were sequenced from one sample in a study of T cell changes during pregnancy in multiple sclerosis. Assay used: immunoSEQ multiplex PCR; TCRdb lists only in-frame clones, some missing. The table records approximately 70,000 clones, around 89% of them present only once. The specimen was peripheral blood, collected in the first trimester of pregnancy. The receptors were gathered from a female donor in good health, enrolled as a control in a pregnancy study.

The genes are TRBV28 and TRBJ2-5, with D perhaps matching TRBD2 (6 bases). Germline-derived CDR1 and CDR2 are MDHEN and SYDVKM. The germline V and J ends were trimmed by 3 bases and 4 bases, with 12 bases remaining between them. The CDR3 has 14 amino acids. The CDR3 here is CASSLGGLRETQYF. As DNA, the CDR3 is TGTGCCAGCAGTTTGGGGGGTTTACGAGAGACCCAGTACTTC.

The chain couples TRBV6-1 to TRBJ2-7, with TRBD1 matching 10 bases. V lost 5 bases and J lost 4; bases outside the gene matches: 5. Germline V CDR1 and CDR2: MNHNS, SASEGT. This CDR3 comprises 14 residues. This CDR3 reads CASSSDRGLYEQYF. The CDR3 nucleotides read TGTGCCAGCAGTTCCGACAGGGGGCTGTACGAGCAGTACTTC.

V usage is TRBV18 and J usage is TRBJ1-1; the D gene is possibly TRBD1 (5 bases). Germline V gene lookup returns CDR1 KGHSH and CDR2 LQKENI. The germline V and J ends were trimmed by 8 bases and 2 bases, with 12 bases remaining between them. The CDR3 contains 13 residues. The CDR3 here is CASGGVENTEAFF. The CDR3 nucleotides are TGTGCCAGCGGGGGGGTAGAAAACACTGAAGCTTTCTTT.

This rearrangement joins TRBV14 to TRBJ1-1; D is possibly TRBD1 (5 bases). Trimming left V 2 bases short and J 8 bases short, with 27 bases between. The germline V gene has CDR1 SGHDN and CDR2 FVKESK. The CDR3 is 18 amino acids. The CDR3 DNA reads as TGTGCCAGCAGCCAACTTGGCCTTTCTTCGGGGGGAAGTAACGAAGCTTTCTTT. This gives the protein CASSQLGLSSGGSNEAFF. The full variable domain, rest sourced from reference TRBV14 and TRBJ1-1, is EAGVTQFPSHSVIEKGQTVTLRCDPISGHDNLYWYRRVMGKEIKFLLHFVKESKQDESGMPNNRFLAERTGGTYSTLKVQPAELEDSGVYFCASSQLGLSSGGSNEAFFGQGTRLTVV.

This chain uses TRBV18 with TRBJ2-2, with 7 bases matching TRBD1. Per germline, CDR1 KGHSH and CDR2 LQKENI. V was clipped by 2 bases and J by 5 bases; unmatched bases: 5. The CDR3 is 15 residues long. CDR3 nucleotides: TGTGCCAGCTCACCAAAGACAGGGCGGACCGGGGAGCTGTTTTTT. This gives the protein CASSPKTGRTGELFF.

This clone appeared a single time. The CDR3 nucleotides are TGTGCCAGCAGCTTGCCGACTAGCGGGACAGGGCAGTACTTC. This gives the protein CASSLPTSGTGQYF. The V call is TRBV7-2, the J call TRBJ2-7; 11 bases are a match to TRBD2. Trimming at V came to 3 bases and at J to 9 bases, leaving 7 bases not matched to a gene. The CDR3 sequence is 14 residues long. CDR1 and CDR2 from the germline V gene are SGHTA and FQGNSA. The whole variable domain, remainder taken from reference TRBV7-2 and TRBJ2-7, is GAGVSQSPSNKVTEKGKDVELRCDPISGHTALYWYRQSLGQGLEFLIYFQGNSAPDKSGLPSDRFSAERTGGSVSTLTIQRTQQEDSAVYLCASSLPTSGTGQYFGPGTRLTVT.

The V call is TRBV10-3, the J call TRBJ2-3, with a possible D match to TRBD2 (6 bases). V lost 5 bases, J lost 3 bases, and 12 bases lay in between. Germline V lookup: CDR1 ENHRY, CDR2 SYGVKD. This CDR3 has 14 residues. CDR3 DNA: TGTGCCATCAGTCAGGGAGGAGGGACAGATACGCAGTATTTT. Its protein is CAISQGGGTDTQYF.

The J gene is TRBJ2-2, the V gene TRBV5-1, with TRBD1 as a possible D gene (6 bases). V gave up 1 base and J gave up 6 bases, with 13 bases separating them. Looked up from germline, CDR1 is SGHRS and CDR2 is YFSETQ. The CDR3 is 15 amino acids. The CDR3 DNA sequence: TGCGCCAGCAGCTTGCAACAGGGAGTCGCCGGGGAGCTGTTTTTT. Its protein product is CASSLQQGVAGELFF. Full variable domain (remainder filled in from reference TRBV5-1 and TRBJ2-2): KAGVTQTPRYLIKTRGQQVTLSCSPISGHRSVSWYQQTPGQGLQFLFEYFSETQRNKGNFPGRFSGRQFSNSRSEMNVSTLELGDSALYLCASSLQQGVAGELFFGEGSRLTVL.

This chain links TRBV15 with TRBJ2-2; possibly TRBD1 for D (5 bases). The CDR3 consists of 16 residues. Trimming took 0 bases from V and 4 from J, leaving 12 bases between them. CDR1 is LNHNV, CDR2 YYDKDF, per germline (reference sequence). The CDR3 nucleotides read TGTGCCACCAGCAGAGATAAACCAGGGTTCACCGGGGAGCTGTTTTTT. Translated, it gives CATSRDKPGFTGELFF.

CDR3 loop: CASSAQQYSTDTQYF. In DNA form, the CDR3 reads TGTGCCAGCAGTGCACAACAGTACAGCACAGATACGCAGTATTTT. The chain uses TRBV28 and TRBJ2-3; no definite D call. Trimming cost V 5 bases and J 0 bases, with 12 bases left between them. Germline CDR1 and CDR2: MDHEN and SYDVKM. This CDR3 region has 15 residues.

This chain uses TRBV5-1 with TRBJ2-3, with 8 bases fitting TRBD1. The CDR3 spans 15 residues. Per the germline V gene, CDR1 is SGHRS and CDR2 is YFSETQ. The V gene end was trimmed by 0 bases and the J gene end by 2 bases; junction bases not matched to a gene: 2. CDR3 nucleotide sequence: TGCGCCAGCAGCTTGGACAGGGGGGACACAGATACGCAGTATTTT. Protein sequence: CASSLDRGDTDTQYF.

V is TRBV7-2 and J is TRBJ1-5, with 12 bases matching TRBD1. Looked up from germline, CDR1 is SGHTA and CDR2 is FQGNSA. V lost 0 bases and J lost 2; bases outside the gene matches: 8. There are 19 residues in the CDR3. The CDR3 DNA sequence: TGTGCCAGCAGCTTAGCCCCGGGACAGGGGGCGAGGGGCAATCAGCCCCAGCATTTT. Translated: CASSLAPGQGARGNQPQHF.

The genes are TRBV7-2 and TRBJ2-5; TRBD2 might be the D (6 bases). Germline assignment: CDR1 SGHTA and CDR2 FQGNSA. V gave up 5 bases and J gave up 5 bases, with 15 bases separating them. The CDR3 runs 14 residues. The CDR3 bases are TGTGCCAGCAGCCTCCAATCGGGGGATGAGACCCAGTACTTC. It yields the protein CASSLQSGDETQYF.

The chain joins TRBV14 to TRBJ1-2, with D uncertain. Trimming took 1 base from V and 2 from J, leaving 8 bases between them. The CDR3 has 14 residues. Germline V lookup: CDR1 SGHDN, CDR2 FVKESK. CDR3 residues: CASSQGADNYGYTF. As DNA, the CDR3 is TGTGCCAGCAGCCAAGGGGCAGACAACTATGGCTACACCTTC.

The chain carries TRBV11-3 and TRBJ2-5; possibly TRBD2 for D (5 bases). The CDR3 covers 14 residues. Looked up from germline, CDR1 is SGHNT and CDR2 is YENEEA. The V end lost 1 base, the J end lost 2 bases, and 8 bases lay between the germline ends. CDR3 residues: CASSLGGAQETQYF. CDR3 bases: TGTGCCAGCAGCTTAGGGGGAGCTCAAGAGACCCAGTACTTC.

The J gene is TRBJ1-2, the V gene TRBV5-6; 7 nucleotides agree with TRBD1. From germline, CDR1 is SGHDT and CDR2 YYEEEE. The CDR3 has 13 amino acids. After removal of 3 bases from V and 4 bases from J, the junction contained 3 bases not matched to a gene. CDR3 in amino acids: CASSSTGAYGYTF. The CDR3 DNA sequence: TGTGCCAGCAGCTCCACAGGGGCCTATGGCTACACCTTC.

The rearrangement joins TRBV5-4 to TRBJ1-2; D is unresolved. This CDR3 contains 13 residues. V lost 4 bases, J lost 1 base, and 8 bases lay in between. Germline CDR1 SGHNT, CDR2 YYREEE (reference sequence). The CDR3 is CASSLDYNYGYTF. The CDR3 region has the DNA TGTGCCAGCAGCCTGGACTATAACTATGGCTACACCTTC. Combining the CDR3 with reference TRBV5-4 and TRBJ1-2 gives the whole variable domain ETGVTQSPTHLIKTRGQQVTLRCSSQSGHNTVSWYQQALGQGPQFIFQYYREEENGRGNFPPRFSGLQFPNYSSELNVNALELDDSALYLCASSLDYNYGYTFGSGTRLTVV.

The count of this clone is one. The chain is built from TRBV7-2 and TRBJ2-5, with unresolved D. V shed 3 bases and J shed 0 bases, with 8 bases lying between them. The CDR3 is 14 residues long. Germline V gene lookup returns CDR1 SGHTA and CDR2 FQGNSA. The CDR3 DNA follows: TGTGCCAGCAGCTTCAATTCTAACCAAGAGACCCAGTACTTC. Its protein product is CASSFNSNQETQYF.

The rearrangement uses TRBV5-4 and TRBJ1-5; maybe TRBD1 (5 bases). This CDR3 comprises 16 residues. Germline V lookup: CDR1 SGHNT, CDR2 YYREEE (reference sequence). V lost 3 bases and J 1 base, leaving 14 bases between the germline ends. CDR3 protein: CASSWEGRGSNQPQHF. CDR3 coding DNA: TGTGCCAGCAGCTGGGAAGGGAGGGGAAGCAATCAGCCCCAGCATTTT. Looking up the rest from reference TRBV5-4 and TRBJ1-5 gives the full variable domain: ETGVTQSPTHLIKTRGQQVTLRCSSQSGHNTVSWYQQALGQGPQFIFQYYREEENGRGNFPPRFSGLQFPNYSSELNVNALELDDSALYLCASSWEGRGSNQPQHFGDGTRLSIL.

This clone was found a few times. This chain connects TRBV7-6 to TRBJ2-1; D gene unclear. V shed 5 bases and J shed 8 bases, with 13 bases lying between them. The V gene's germline CDR1 is SGHVS and CDR2 FNYEAQ. The CDR3 covers 13 residues. CDR3 DNA sequence: TGTGCCAGCAGCCCCCGGGTGACGGATGAGCAGTTCTTC. This sequence encodes CASSPRVTDEQFF.

The gene calls are TRBV30 and TRBJ2-1; TRBD1 is a possible D gene (6 bases). Per the germline V gene, CDR1 is GTSNPN and CDR2 is SVGIG (reference sequence). V was trimmed by 4 bases and J by 4 bases, leaving 17 bases between them. The CDR3 spans 15 residues. CDR3 in amino acids: CAWKGGPQGYNEQFF. The CDR3 DNA is TGTGCCTGGAAAGGAGGACCCCAGGGGTACAATGAGCAGTTCTTC.

This sequence joins TRBV7-9 and TRBJ2-5; TRBD2 matches 11 bases. V gave up 1 base and J gave up 0 bases; unmatched junction bases: 7. The CDR3 has 18 amino acids. Germline-derived CDR1 and CDR2 are SEHNR and FQNEAQ (reference sequence). The CDR3 region has the DNA TGTGCCAGCAGCTTAGTTACTAGCGGGGGAATACACCAAGAGACCCAGTACTTC. It yields the protein CASSLVTSGGIHQETQYF.

The rearrangement joins TRBV2 to TRBJ2-3, with D possibly being TRBD2 (5 bases). The length of the CDR3 is 15 residues. With 8 bases removed from V and 5 bases from J, the gap between germline ends came to 20 bases. Germline CDR1 and CDR2: SNHLY and FYNNEI. The DNA for the CDR3 is TGTGCCAGCCGTGGACTCGCAGACCTGATAGATACGCAGTATTTT. Protein product: CASRGLADLIDTQYF.

The V call is TRBV7-2, the J call TRBJ2-3; TRBD2 might be the D (6 bases). CDR1 is SGHTA and CDR2 is FQGNSA in the germline V gene. Between the trimmed V and J ends, which lost 4 bases and 2 bases, there was a span of 19 bases. This CDR3 has 17 residues. CDR3 nucleotide sequence: TGTGCCAGCAGCTCCCGGGTCGGGTGGGAGGACACAGATACGCAGTATTTT. It codes for CASSSRVGWEDTDTQYF.

The CDR3 DNA is TGTGCCAGCAGCGGGGGACTAGCGGGGAACTACGAGCAGTACTTC. Encoded protein: CASSGGLAGNYEQYF. The rearrangement uses TRBV5-6 and TRBJ2-7; 13 nucleotides line up with TRBD2. The germline gives CDR1 SGHDT, CDR2 YYEEEE. The CDR3 is made up of 15 amino acids. V was clipped by 4 bases and J by 3 bases; unmatched bases: 4.

The rearrangement joins TRBV7-2 to TRBJ1-1; maybe TRBD1 (5 bases). Per germline, CDR1 SGHTA and CDR2 FQGNSA. V lost 4 bases and J lost 4, with 13 bases in between. The CDR3 consists of 14 residues. The CDR3 is CASSSREGTTEAFF. CDR3 DNA sequence: TGTGCCAGCAGCTCCAGGGAGGGGACCACTGAAGCTTTCTTT.

The chain recombines TRBV10-2 with TRBJ1-1; 7 nucleotides match TRBD1. There are 15 residues in the CDR3. The ends lost 4 bases at V and 1 base at J; junction bases unmatched: 6. Germline V gene lookup returns CDR1 WSHSY and CDR2 SAAADI. CDR3 nucleotide sequence: TGCGCCAGCAGTGGCTCCGGGACAGAGAACACTGAAGCTTTCTTT. Its protein product is CASSGSGTENTEAFF.

The chain combines TRBV28 with TRBJ1-4, with D maybe TRBD1 (6 bases). Germline loops: CDR1 MDHEN, CDR2 SYDVKM. V lost 4 bases and J lost 0, with 15 bases in between. The CDR3 consists of 17 residues. As DNA, the CDR3 is TGTGCCAGCAGTTCCCCGGACAGCCCTTCAACTAATGAAAAACTGTTTTTT. Residues: CASSSPDSPSTNEKLFF.

The chain uses TRBV7-9 and TRBJ1-2; possibly TRBD1 for D (5 bases). Trimming removed 5 bases at V and 5 bases at J, with 15 bases between. Germline-derived CDR1 and CDR2 are SEHNR and FQNEAQ (reference sequence). This CDR3 is 14 amino acids long. CDR3 protein: CASSLLQGGYGYTF. CDR3 nucleotide sequence: TGTGCCAGCAGCCTCCTGCAGGGAGGGTATGGCTACACCTTC. Filled out from reference TRBV7-9 and TRBJ1-2, the complete variable domain reads DTGVSQNPRHKITKRGQNVTFRCDPISEHNRLYWYRQTLGQGPEFLTYFQNEAQLEKSRLLSDRFSAERPKGSFSTLEIQRTEQGDSAMYLCASSLLQGGYGYTFGSGTRLTVV.